Listed here are 24 T cell receptor beta chains from one sample, sequenced in a study of blood T cell repertoires in COVID-19 (dated by TCRdb to the early 2020s). The library was produced with the immunoSEQ multiplex PCR assay. Drawn from immuneACCESS, this table holds only the in-frame rearrangements with V and J called that TCRdb kept. Clones are partly lost; checked studies trace under half to an unresolved V gene and leave the rest unexplained. A total of about 370,000 clones appear in this sample, around 91% of them only once. The ten largest clones take up 0.9% to 1.1% of the sample. What was sequenced was PBMCs or T cells enriched from blood (not recorded which). The receptors here all came from a man younger than 35 who had recovered from COVID-19.

The rearrangement uses TRBV18 and TRBJ2-7; possibly TRBD2 for D (5 bases). CDR1 and CDR2 (germline): KGHSH, LQKENI. The V end was cut by 2 bases, the J end by 0 bases, with 11 bases between. This CDR3 has 15 residues. CDR3 sequence (DNA): TGTGCCAGCTCACCAGGGATGGGGAGCTCCTACGAGCAGTACTTC. The encoded protein is CASSPGMGSSYEQYF.

The CDR3 spells CASSGRDRSYEQYF. The CDR3 DNA follows: TGTGCCAGCAGTGGCCGGGACAGGAGCTACGAGCAGTACTTC. This sequence joins TRBV2 and TRBJ2-7, with TRBD1 matching over 8 bases. The germline gives CDR1 SNHLY, CDR2 FYNNEI. J lost 3 bases, V lost 4 bases, and 5 bases had no gene match. This CDR3 contains 14 residues. The full variable domain, in which reference TRBV2 and TRBJ2-7 provide the parts outside the CDR3, is EPEVTQTPSHQVTQMGQEVILRCVPISNHLYFYWYRQILGQKVEFLVSFYNNEISEKSEIFDDQFSVERPDGSNFTLKIRSTKLEDSAMYFCASSGRDRSYEQYFGPGTRLTVT.

The J gene is TRBJ2-6, the V gene TRBV2; D is perhaps TRBD2 (5 bases). The CDR3 totals 15 residues. V was pared by 1 base and J by 1 base, with 5 bases between. Germline CDR1 reads SNHLY; CDR2 reads FYNNEI. CDR3 sequence: CASSEGLSGANVLTF. The CDR3 DNA is TGTGCCAGCAGTGAAGGACTATCTGGGGCCAACGTCCTGACTTTC.

The gene calls are TRBV18 and TRBJ1-2; TRBD1 aligns across 8 bases. The J segment lost 7 bases and the V segment lost 6 bases, leaving 10 bases of the junction unmatched. This CDR3 has 14 amino acids. Per germline, CDR1 KGHSH and CDR2 LQKENI. The CDR3 region is CASSLGQGSTGYTF. The CDR3, as DNA: TGTGCCAGCTCTCTTGGACAGGGATCCACTGGCTACACCTTC.

The sample holds one count of this clone. The genes are TRBV5-6 and TRBJ2-1, with 8 positions matching TRBD2. CDR3 length: 16 residues. The trim removed 6 bases at V and 0 bases at J, leaving 8 bases unmatched. CDR1 and CDR2 from the germline V gene are SGHDT and YYEEEE. This CDR3 reads CASTPLGGGSYNEQFF. DNA for the CDR3: TGTGCCAGCACCCCTCTCGGGGGGGGCTCCTACAATGAGCAGTTCTTC.

V usage is TRBV7-9 and J usage is TRBJ2-5; TRBD2 matches at 9 bases. The germline gives CDR1 SEHNR, CDR2 FQNEAQ (reference sequence). V was pared by 2 bases and J by 4 bases, with 2 bases of the junction left unmatched. The CDR3 totals 14 residues. The CDR3 loop is CASSLRSGGETQYF. The CDR3 DNA follows: TGTGCCAGCAGCTTACGTAGCGGGGGAGAGACCCAGTACTTC.

The genes are TRBV28 and TRBJ1-5, with D hard to call. This CDR3 has 12 residues. Germline assignment: CDR1 MDHEN and CDR2 SYDVKM. V dropped 2 bases and J dropped 12 bases, with 11 bases sitting between them. The DNA for the CDR3 is TGTGCCAGCAGTTTAGACGGACTAATCCAGCATTTT. Translating gives CASSLDGLIQHF.

The chain uses TRBV7-9 and TRBJ1-5; D is possibly TRBD1 (5 bases). Germline V gene sequence: CDR1 SEHNR, CDR2 FQNEAQ (reference sequence). CDR3 size: 14 residues. V lost 4 bases and J 5 bases, leaving 12 bases between the germline ends. CDR3 sequence: CASSSQGNDQPQHF. In nucleotides, the CDR3 is TGTGCCAGCAGCTCGCAGGGAAATGATCAGCCCCAGCATTTT.

Here the CDR3 reads CASSPEASGSSFF. Here the CDR3 DNA reads TGTGCCAGCTCACCGGAGGCTAGCGGGAGTTCGTTCTTC. The chain joins TRBV27 to TRBJ2-1; 10 positions agree with TRBD2. From germline, CDR1 is MNHEY and CDR2 SMNVEV (reference sequence). With V trimmed by 8 bases and J by 15 bases, 13 bases remained unmatched. This CDR3 has 13 amino acids.

This chain connects TRBV18 to TRBJ1-1, with TRBD1 matching 7 bases. The J segment lost 1 base and the V segment lost 1 base, leaving 3 bases of the junction unmatched. This CDR3 has 15 amino acids. From germline, CDR1 is KGHSH and CDR2 LQKENI. Here the CDR3 reads CASSPLGTANTEAFF. The CDR3, as DNA: TGTGCCAGCTCACCACTTGGGACAGCGAACACTGAAGCTTTCTTT.

There are a few counts of this clone. This chain links TRBV5-1 with TRBJ2-1, with TRBD2 as a possible D gene (6 bases). Germline loops: CDR1 SGHRS, CDR2 YFSETQ. The CDR3 covers 16 residues. V gave up 5 bases and J gave up 3 bases, with 18 bases separating them. This CDR3 is CASSEGTTSRYNEQFF. The CDR3 region has the DNA TGCGCCAGCAGTGAGGGAACGACTAGTCGCTACAATGAGCAGTTCTTC.

This clone was observed a single time. The V gene is TRBV15, the J gene TRBJ1-4, with TRBD1 as a possible D gene (5 bases). Trimming stripped 1 base from V and 0 bases from J, with 6 bases between. The CDR3 covers 15 residues. Germline loops: CDR1 LNHNV, CDR2 YYDKDF (reference sequence). CDR3 amino acids: CATSRGGATNEKLFF. In nucleotides, the CDR3 is TGTGCCACCAGCAGAGGGGGGGCAACTAATGAAAAACTGTTTTTT.

V and J are TRBV5-6 and TRBJ2-2; 7 bases match TRBD2. V trimming: 4 bases; J trimming: 5 bases; junction bases outside the gene matches: 11. CDR3 length equals 16 residues. The V gene's germline CDR1 is SGHDT and CDR2 YYEEEE. In nucleotides, the CDR3 is TGTGCCAGCAGCGCCCTCGCGGGAGTGGGTACCGGGGAGCTGTTTTTT. This sequence encodes CASSALAGVGTGELFF.

The chain links TRBV27 to TRBJ1-1; D ambiguous. The V end lost 6 bases, the J end lost 5 bases, and 19 bases lay between the germline ends. This CDR3 has 15 amino acids. CDR1 and CDR2 (germline): MNHEY, SMNVEV (reference sequence). CDR3: CASRTFGEGTTEAFF. The CDR3 coding sequence is TGTGCCAGCAGAACCTTTGGTGAGGGCACGACTGAAGCTTTCTTT.

This clone has only one observation. J is TRBJ2-3 and V is TRBV5-5; D is perhaps TRBD1 (6 bases). CDR3 length equals 15 residues. V gave up 4 bases and J gave up 4 bases, with 16 bases separating them. CDR1 is SGHKS, CDR2 YYEKEE, per germline (reference sequence). Written as DNA, the CDR3 is TGTGCCAGCAGCCGAAACAGGGCCGGGGCAGATACGCAGTATTTT. This encodes CASSRNRAGADTQYF.

J is TRBJ1-1 and V is TRBV4-1; 10 bases fit TRBD1. In germline, CDR1 is MGHRA, CDR2 YSYEKL. V gave up 0 bases and J gave up 1 base; unmatched junction bases: 17. There are 21 residues in the CDR3. The CDR3 DNA is TGCGCCAGCAGCCAAGAGAGACAGGGGGCATGGTCGCGATCCGGGAACACTGAAGCTTTCTTT. Translated: CASSQERQGAWSRSGNTEAFF.

The V call is TRBV7-9, the J call TRBJ2-2, with 10 bases aligning to TRBD1. The V gene's germline CDR1 is SEHNR and CDR2 FQNEAQ (reference sequence). The CDR3 extends over 17 amino acids. V lost 5 bases, J lost 7 bases, and 13 bases stayed unmatched. The CDR3 DNA follows: TGTGCCAGCAGCCCTAAAGACCGGGACAGGGGCTTCGGGGAGCTGTTTTTT. This codes for CASSPKDRDRGFGELFF.

CDR3 DNA: TGTGCCAGCAGCCTGGACAGAGATTCTGGCTACACCTTC. Its protein is CASSLDRDSGYTF. This chain links TRBV11-2 with TRBJ1-2, with D possibly being TRBD1 (6 bases). The CDR3 has 13 amino acids. V lost 5 bases to trimming and J lost 7 bases, with 14 bases between them. Germline V gene sequence: CDR1 SGHAT, CDR2 FQNNGV.

The rearrangement uses TRBV7-6 and TRBJ2-7; TRBD2 matches at 9 bases. V lost 4 bases to trimming and J lost 2 bases; unmatched junction nucleotides: 6. Germline loops: CDR1 SGHVS, CDR2 FNYEAQ. The CDR3 has 15 amino acids. CDR3 sequence: CASSSGASGTYEQYF. The CDR3 DNA is TGTGCCAGCAGCTCGGGGGCTAGCGGGACCTACGAGCAGTACTTC.

This clone has more than one count but fewer than ten. This chain connects TRBV6-4 to TRBJ2-1; 10 bases agree with TRBD2. Germline assignment: CDR1 MRHNA and CDR2 SNTAGT. The CDR3 covers 16 residues. Germline trimming cut 5 bases from V and 2 bases from J; bases unmatched to any gene: 6. The CDR3 sequence: CASSRRAGGTYNEQFF. CDR3 in DNA: TGTGCCAGCAGTCGCCGAGCGGGAGGGACCTACAATGAGCAGTTCTTC.

The table lists this clone with a few counts. The J gene is TRBJ1-3, the V gene TRBV7-9; 7 bases are a match to TRBD1. The V gene's germline CDR1 is SEHNR and CDR2 FQNEAQ (reference sequence). The CDR3 extends over 14 amino acids. Trimming removed 5 bases from V and 4 bases from J; junction bases left unmatched: 5. The CDR3 loop reads CASSLGQAGNTIYF. The CDR3 DNA sequence: TGTGCCAGCAGCCTTGGACAGGCCGGAAACACCATATATTTT. The full variable domain, completed using reference TRBV7-9 and TRBJ1-3, is DTGVSQNPRHKITKRGQNVTFRCDPISEHNRLYWYRQTLGQGPEFLTYFQNEAQLEKSRLLSDRFSAERPKGSFSTLEIQRTEQGDSAMYLCASSLGQAGNTIYFGEGSWLTVV.

The chain is built from TRBV9 and TRBJ1-6; 7 bases are a match to TRBD1. CDR3 size: 15 residues. The J segment lost 7 bases and the V segment lost 6 bases, leaving 10 bases of the junction unmatched. Per the germline V gene, CDR1 is SGDLS and CDR2 is YYNGEE. CDR3 DNA sequence: TGTGCCAGCACTAATTCCATGACAGGGAATTCACCCCTCCACTTT. This gives the protein CASTNSMTGNSPLHF.

This chain uses TRBV28 with TRBJ1-2; no clear D. The CDR3 is made up of 13 amino acids. Trimming took 6 bases from V and 4 from J, leaving 12 bases between them. Germline assignment: CDR1 MDHEN and CDR2 SYDVKM. In DNA, the CDR3 is TGTGCCAGCAGGGGCGGGTGGATCTATGGCTACACCTTC. It codes for CASRGGWIYGYTF.

The rearrangement uses TRBV12-3 or TRBV12-4 and TRBJ1-2, with a possible D match to TRBD1 (5 bases). V was trimmed by 6 bases and J by 8 bases, leaving 16 bases between them. The CDR3 is 13 residues long. CDR3 coding DNA: TGTGCCAGCAGCCTGGGGCTAAGCAGCGGCTACACCTTC. Protein: CASSLGLSSGYTF.